This T cell receptor beta chain was captured by sequencing in a study of shared clonotypes between healthy human individuals. In the study overall: In total, the donors were a couple of women and a few men aged 18 to 49.

The germline V gene encodes CDR1 SGHRS and CDR2 YFSETQ. This CDR3 spans 15 amino acids. V lost 5 bases and J 1 base, leaving 14 bases between the germline ends. Deep was the level at which the assay was run. With ten immunoSEQ deep assay plates, unsorted PBMC DNA underwent sequencing. Repertoires were generated with immunoSEQ multiplex PCR, while TCRdb's copy carries only in-frame clones and drops some. The repertoire has 470,000 or so clones, 81% of them found once; the top ten carry roughly an eighth. The receptor was derived from a woman aged 40 to 49 in good health. Some clones in this sample may be carry-over from other donors' samples. Material: PBMCs. The chain has TRBV5-1 and TRBJ2-3; a weak D match, TRBD2 (6 bases). The CDR3 protein is CASRPAGSGTDTQYF. In DNA, the CDR3 is TGCGCCAGCAGACCCGCCGGGAGTGGCACAGATACGCAGTATTTT.